This T cell receptor (beta chain) was retrieved from a study of cytomegalovirus exposure and HLA in healthy donors. Remarks on this clone: Its antigen is not identified.

General observations from the study: Rates of TCR association differed by HLA locus in a later analysis, with DRB1 highest and HLA-C lowest.

The PCR made use of 60 Vbeta and 13 Jbeta primers. This table comes from immunoSEQ multiplex PCR, and its TCRdb copy is limited to in-frame clones, with some not included. The sample yields 100,000 to 150,000 clones, about 82% seen once. Deletions cut 1 base from V and 4 bases from J, with 11 bases between. The germline CDR1 and CDR2 sequences are SGHNT and YENEEA. CDR3 length equals 15 residues. The sequence was collected from a boy aged 10-17 years in good health and CMV-seronegative. The chain has TRBV11-3 and TRBJ2-1; tentative D call: TRBD1 (6 bases). Sequencing was performed on PBMCs. This CDR3 is CASSLGTATYNEQFF. The CDR3 bases are TGTGCCAGCAGCTTAGGGACAGCTACATACAATGAGCAGTTCTTC.